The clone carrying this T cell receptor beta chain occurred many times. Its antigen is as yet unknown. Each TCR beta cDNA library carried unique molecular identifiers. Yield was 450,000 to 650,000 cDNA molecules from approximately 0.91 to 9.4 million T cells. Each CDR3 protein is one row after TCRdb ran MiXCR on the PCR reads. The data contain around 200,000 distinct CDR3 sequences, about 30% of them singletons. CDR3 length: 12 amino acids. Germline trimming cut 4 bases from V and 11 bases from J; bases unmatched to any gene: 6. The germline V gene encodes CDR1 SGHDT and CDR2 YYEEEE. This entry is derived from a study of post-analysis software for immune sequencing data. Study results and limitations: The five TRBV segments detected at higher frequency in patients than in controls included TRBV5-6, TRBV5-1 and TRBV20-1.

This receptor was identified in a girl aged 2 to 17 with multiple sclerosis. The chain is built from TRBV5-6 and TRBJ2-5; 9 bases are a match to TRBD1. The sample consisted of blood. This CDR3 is CASSVRDRAQYF. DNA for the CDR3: TGTGCCAGCAGCGTCCGGGACAGGGCGCAGTACTTC. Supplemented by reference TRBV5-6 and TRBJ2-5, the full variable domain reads DAGVTQSPTHLIKTRGQQVTLRCSPKSGHDTVSWYQQALGQGPQFIFQYYEEEERQRGNFPDRFSGHQFPNYSSELNVNALLLGDSALYLCASSVRDRAQYFGPGTRLLVL.